The rows below give T cell receptor beta chains drawn from one sample of a study of beta chain features in type 1 diabetes. The repertoire was sequenced with immunoSEQ multiplex PCR; TCRdb's copy has only in-frame clones and lacks some. The sample holds hundreds of thousands of clones, roughly a sixth seen once. The sequenced material came from naive CD4+ T cells from blood. All receptors derive from a man in his late teens or twenties in good health. Both conserved end residues are part of each CDR3. Each record gives: D gene, J gene, clone size, V gene, CDR3 DNA, CDR3 protein. The D gene is left open where the match is weak. Clone size is shown for a subset of rows, as once, few, many or a class of expanded clone.

d_call: NA; j_call: TRBJ2-7; clone_size: NA; v_call: TRBV5-1; cdr3_nt: TGCGCCAGCAGCTTGGACAGGGACTACGAGCAGTACTTC; cdr3_aa: CASSLDRDYEQYF
d_call: TRBD1; j_call: TRBJ2-4; clone_size: few; v_call: TRBV6-5; cdr3_nt: TGTGCCAGCAGTTCTAAGGACAGGGGAACCAAAAACATTCAGTACTTC; cdr3_aa: CASSSKDRGTKNIQYF
d_call: NA; j_call: TRBJ1-2; clone_size: few; v_call: TRBV13; cdr3_nt: TGTGCCAGCAGACGGACAGCATATGGCTACACCTTC; cdr3_aa: CASRRTAYGYTF
d_call: NA; j_call: TRBJ2-5; clone_size: few; v_call: TRBV6-5; cdr3_nt: TGTGCCAGCAAGGGCGCGAGGGGATTCCAAGAGACCCAGTACTTC; cdr3_aa: CASKGARGFQETQYF
d_call: NA; j_call: TRBJ2-1; clone_size: NA; v_call: TRBV28; cdr3_nt: TGTGCCAGCAGGGACCGGGGGGAGCAGTTCTTC; cdr3_aa: CASRDRGEQFF
d_call: NA; j_call: TRBJ1-1; clone_size: NA; v_call: TRBV13; cdr3_nt: TGTGCCAGCAGCCACGGGACACGCAACACTGAAGCTTTCTTT; cdr3_aa: CASSHGTRNTEAFF
d_call: TRBD1; j_call: TRBJ2-1; clone_size: few; v_call: TRBV14; cdr3_nt: TGTGCCAGCAGCCCACAACCGGGACAGGGGAGAAATGAGCAGTTCTTC; cdr3_aa: CASSPQPGQGRNEQFF
d_call: NA; j_call: TRBJ2-3; clone_size: few; v_call: TRBV7-9; cdr3_nt: TGTGCCAGCAGCCAACTCTGGGCGGTGGGAACAGATACGCAGTATTTT; cdr3_aa: CASSQLWAVGTDTQYF
d_call: NA; j_call: TRBJ1-1; clone_size: few; v_call: TRBV29-1; cdr3_nt: TGCAGCGTTGTTCGAGGTAGGGTGGCTTTCTTT; cdr3_aa: CSVVRGRVAFF
d_call: NA; j_call: TRBJ2-1; clone_size: NA; v_call: TRBV7-2; cdr3_nt: TGTGCCAGCAGGAGGGGGGTTGGACGGGCTGAGCAGTTCTTC; cdr3_aa: CASRRGVGRAEQFF
d_call: NA; j_call: TRBJ2-7; clone_size: NA; v_call: TRBV7-2; cdr3_nt: TGTGCCAGCAGCTTAGGCCCTAGCCCCTACGAGCAGTACTTC; cdr3_aa: CASSLGPSPYEQYF
d_call: NA; j_call: TRBJ2-7; clone_size: NA; v_call: TRBV9; cdr3_nt: TGTGCCAGCAGCGTAGGCCAGGGGCGGCGGGACGAGCAGTACTTC; cdr3_aa: CASSVGQGRRDEQYF
d_call: TRBD1; j_call: TRBJ2-3; clone_size: NA; v_call: TRBV11-3; cdr3_nt: TGTGCCAGCAGCAAGAGGACAGGGGCCGGGGAAGATACGCAGTATTTT; cdr3_aa: CASSKRTGAGEDTQYF
d_call: NA; j_call: TRBJ1-1; clone_size: once; v_call: TRBV11-2; cdr3_nt: TGTGCCAGCAGCTTAAAGGGAAACACTGAAGCTTTCTTT; cdr3_aa: CASSLKGNTEAFF
d_call: NA; j_call: TRBJ2-6; clone_size: few; v_call: TRBV11-2; cdr3_nt: TGTGCCAGCAGCTTAGAGGGCACTGGGGCCAACGTCCTGACTTTC; cdr3_aa: CASSLEGTGANVLTF
d_call: NA; j_call: TRBJ1-1; clone_size: few; v_call: TRBV4-3; cdr3_nt: TGCGCCAGCAGCCGGGGACACCGGAACACTGAAGCTTTCTTT; cdr3_aa: CASSRGHRNTEAFF
d_call: TRBD1; j_call: TRBJ1-5; clone_size: NA; v_call: TRBV19; cdr3_nt: TGTGCCAGTAGTTATCTGTCCGCGACAGGGGATCTTAAGCCCCAGCATTTT; cdr3_aa: CASSYLSATGDLKPQHF
d_call: NA; j_call: TRBJ1-2; clone_size: NA; v_call: TRBV6-5; cdr3_nt: TGTGCCAGCAGTTACAGGGGAGGGAACTATGGCTACACCTTC; cdr3_aa: CASSYRGGNYGYTF
d_call: TRBD2; j_call: TRBJ2-1; clone_size: few; v_call: TRBV30; cdr3_nt: TGTGCCTGGAGTCCTAGCGGGGTCAGCTCCTACAATGAGCAGTTCTTC; cdr3_aa: CAWSPSGVSSYNEQFF
d_call: TRBD2; j_call: TRBJ2-3; clone_size: NA; v_call: TRBV7-2; cdr3_nt: TGTGCCAGCAGCCCTGGGACTAGATTAGATACGCAGTATTTT; cdr3_aa: CASSPGTRLDTQYF